This entry lists 21 T cell receptor beta chains sequenced from one sample in a study of CD8+ T cells in alopecia areata. Extracted RNA was reverse transcribed into cDNA, the sequencing template. Produced via immunoSEQ multiplex PCR; TCRdb's table is partial and in-frame only. Seen here are around 250,000 clones, approximately 61% observed once, and the top ten hold 1% to 1.5%. Sequencing used CD4+ T cells sorted from blood, obtained at week 0. These receptors came from a human donor with alopecia areata.

The chain carries TRBV6-5 and TRBJ2-2, with D uncertain. V lost 8 bases, J lost 1 base, and 8 bases lay in between. CDR1 MNHEY and CDR2 SVGAGI come from the germline V gene. This CDR3 spans 13 amino acids. The CDR3 loop reads CASVPGNTGELFF. CDR3 DNA: TGTGCCAGCGTACCGGGGAACACCGGGGAGCTGTTTTTT.

The V call is TRBV7-2, the J call TRBJ2-2, with a weak D call TRBD2 (6 bases). CDR1 and CDR2 from the germline V gene are SGHTA and FQGNSA. This CDR3 has 17 amino acids. The germline V and J ends were trimmed by 1 base and 5 bases, with 17 bases remaining between them. The CDR3 loop is CASSLVPAGLLTGELFF. CDR3 nucleotides: TGTGCCAGCAGCTTAGTCCCGGCGGGACTCTTAACCGGGGAGCTGTTTTTT.

This rearrangement joins TRBV5-1 to TRBJ2-7; tentative D call: TRBD1 (6 bases). V was trimmed by 3 bases and J by 6 bases, leaving 13 bases between them. The CDR3 runs 13 residues. Per the germline V gene, CDR1 is SGHRS and CDR2 is YFSETQ. The CDR3 protein is CASSWSTGSEQYF. CDR3 sequence (DNA): TGCGCCAGCAGCTGGTCTACAGGGTCCGAGCAGTACTTC. Using reference TRBV5-1 and TRBJ2-7 for the parts outside the CDR3, the full variable domain is KAGVTQTPRYLIKTRGQQVTLSCSPISGHRSVSWYQQTPGQGLQFLFEYFSETQRNKGNFPGRFSGRQFSNSRSEMNVSTLELGDSALYLCASSWSTGSEQYFGPGTRLTVT.

The gene calls are TRBV27 and TRBJ1-2; 8 positions agree with TRBD1. Trimming removed 5 bases from V and 6 bases from J; junction bases left unmatched: 11. This CDR3 has 15 residues. Germline V CDR1 and CDR2: MNHEY, SMNVEV (reference sequence). CDR3 in amino acids: CASSPSTGVGNGYTF. The CDR3 bases are TGTGCCAGCAGTCCCTCGACAGGGGTCGGGAATGGCTACACCTTC.

The V call is TRBV29-1, the J call TRBJ2-7; 9 bases line up with TRBD2. The CDR3 contains 14 residues. The germline V gene encodes CDR1 SQVTM and CDR2 ANQGSEA. V lost 7 bases and J lost 7; bases outside the gene matches: 14. CDR3 protein: CSAAEAAGGFEQYF. The CDR3 nucleotides are TGCAGCGCCGCCGAAGCAGCGGGGGGATTTGAGCAGTACTTC.

The rearrangement links TRBV9 to TRBJ2-2; 7 bases align to TRBD2. The V gene's germline CDR1 is SGDLS and CDR2 YYNGEE. The CDR3 consists of 14 residues. Trimming cost V 3 bases and J 3 bases; bases outside gene matches: 2. The CDR3 here is CASSASGYTGELFF. The CDR3, as DNA: TGTGCCAGCAGCGCTAGCGGTTACACCGGGGAGCTGTTTTTT. Combining the CDR3 with reference TRBV9 and TRBJ2-2 gives the whole variable domain DSGVTQTPKHLITATGQRVTLRCSPRSGDLSVYWYQQSLDQGLQFLIQYYNGEERAKGNILERFSAQQFPDLHSELNLSSLELGDSALYFCASSASGYTGELFFGEGSRLTVL.

There are a few counts of this clone. The rearrangement uses TRBV7-2 and TRBJ2-1, with D possibly called TRBD1 or TRBD2 (5 bases each). Germline CDR1 reads SGHTA; CDR2 reads FQGNSA. With 7 bases removed from V and 3 bases from J, the gap between germline ends came to 13 bases. The CDR3 runs 14 residues. The CDR3 DNA sequence: TGTGCCAGCACCCGGGACCGAAACTACAATGAGCAGTTCTTC. Translating it yields CASTRDRNYNEQFF. Full variable domain (missing parts from reference TRBV7-2 and TRBJ2-1): GAGVSQSPSNKVTEKGKDVELRCDPISGHTALYWYRQSLGQGLEFLIYFQGNSAPDKSGLPSDRFSAERTGGSVSTLTIQRTQQEDSAVYLCASTRDRNYNEQFFGPGTRLTVL.

This chain uses TRBV27 with TRBJ1-1; 9 nucleotides line up with TRBD1. The CDR3 consists of 17 residues. Germline V gives CDR1 MNHEY, CDR2 SMNVEV (reference sequence). Trimming at V came to 3 bases and at J to 0 bases, leaving 8 bases not matched to a gene. This CDR3 reads CASSFQTGGWVNTEAFF. The CDR3 nucleotides read TGTGCCAGCAGTTTTCAAACAGGGGGCTGGGTGAACACTGAAGCTTTCTTT.

V is TRBV5-4 and J is TRBJ2-7, with 9 bases matching TRBD2. CDR3 length equals 15 residues. Germline loops: CDR1 SGHNT, CDR2 YYREEE (reference sequence). Germline trimming cut 1 base from V and 3 bases from J; bases unmatched to any gene: 5. The CDR3 here is CASSLRKRGDYEQYF. In DNA form, the CDR3 reads TGTGCCAGCAGCTTGCGGAAGCGGGGGGACTACGAGCAGTACTTC.

The chain uses TRBV25-1 and TRBJ2-2; D gene unclear. Trimming removed 2 bases from V and 2 bases from J, with 0 bases in between. Germline lookup yields CDR1 MGHDK and CDR2 SYGVNS. CDR3 size: 12 residues. The CDR3 coding sequence is TGTGCCAGCAGTGAAAACACCGGGGAGCTGTTTTTT. It codes for CASSENTGELFF.

This clone has more than one count but fewer than ten. The sample has other DNA sequences that encode this CDR3 too. The J gene is TRBJ1-5, the V gene TRBV27; TRBD1 agrees at 7 bases. V shed 4 bases and J 5 bases; nucleotides not matched to a gene: 2. Germline V gives CDR1 MNHEY, CDR2 SMNVEV (reference sequence). This CDR3 is 13 amino acids long. As DNA, the CDR3 is TGTGCCAGCAGTTCAACAGGGGATCAGCCCCAGCATTTT. Protein: CASSSTGDQPQHF.

The rearrangement uses TRBV5-6 and TRBJ2-1; D call uncertain. V dropped 4 bases and J dropped 9 bases, with 8 bases sitting between them. This CDR3 comprises 11 residues. CDR1 and CDR2 (germline): SGHDT, YYEEEE. The CDR3 here is CASSAFLEQFF. As DNA, the CDR3 is TGTGCCAGCAGCGCGTTTCTTGAGCAGTTCTTC.

The chain joins TRBV19 to TRBJ2-6; TRBD2 is a possible D gene (6 bases). The CDR3 length is 17 residues. Looked up from germline, CDR1 is LNHDA and CDR2 is SQIVND (reference sequence). V shed 4 bases and J shed 0 bases, with 13 bases lying between them. CDR3 bases: TGTGCCAGTAGTACAAGGACGGAGGGCTCTGGGGCCAACGTCCTGACTTTC. Translation gives CASSTRTEGSGANVLTF.

The chain uses TRBV29-1 and TRBJ2-3; D may be TRBD2 (6 bases). The V gene's germline CDR1 is SQVTM and CDR2 ANQGSEA. The CDR3 runs to 13 residues. V shed 6 bases and J shed 4 bases, with 14 bases lying between them. In DNA, the CDR3 is TGCAGCGTATCAATTTCGGGGGCAGATACGCAGTATTTT. Translating gives CSVSISGADTQYF.

The rearrangement uses TRBV30 and TRBJ2-5; 8 nucleotides align to TRBD2. J lost 7 bases, V lost 3 bases, and 4 bases had no gene match. The germline gives CDR1 GTSNPN, CDR2 SVGIG (reference sequence). This CDR3 has 12 amino acids. The CDR3 protein is CAWRLTSATQYF. The CDR3 DNA reads TGTGCCTGGAGGCTGACTAGCGCGACCCAGTACTTC. The entire variable domain, with the rest obtained from reference TRBV30 and TRBJ2-5, is as follows: SQTIHQWPATLVQPVGSPLSLECTVEGTSNPNLYWYRQAAGRGLQLLFYSVGIGQISSEVPQNLSASRPQDRQFILSSKKLLLSDSGFYLCAWRLTSATQYFGPGTRLLVL.

This clone appeared once. The chain employs TRBV5-1 and TRBJ2-1, with 9 bases fitting TRBD2. The V gene end was trimmed by 0 bases and the J gene end by 4 bases; junction bases not matched to a gene: 2. The CDR3 contains 15 residues. Germline V gene sequence: CDR1 SGHRS, CDR2 YFSETQ. The CDR3 region is CASSLVAGVYNEQFF. The DNA of the CDR3 is TGCGCCAGCAGCTTGGTAGCGGGGGTTTACAATGAGCAGTTCTTC.

The chain recombines TRBV19 with TRBJ1-2; a possible D gene is TRBD1 (6 bases). The germline CDR1 and CDR2 sequences are LNHDA and SQIVND (reference sequence). The CDR3 is made up of 14 amino acids. V lost 6 bases and J lost 4, with 15 bases in between. The CDR3 loop reads CASSPRGGPYGYTF. Written as DNA, the CDR3 is TGTGCCAGTAGCCCCAGGGGTGGCCCCTATGGCTACACCTTC.

The chain carries TRBV23-1 and TRBJ2-1, with D tentatively TRBD1 (6 bases). TRBV23-1 is an open reading frame, and its role is uncertain. The CDR3 contains 13 residues. V was trimmed by 7 bases and J by 10 bases, leaving 17 bases between them. DNA for the CDR3: TGCGCCAGCATCCAGGGGCCCATCCCGGAGCAGTTCTTC. This gives the protein CASIQGPIPEQFF.

The CDR3 sequence: CASSPGTSYNSPLHF. Here the CDR3 DNA reads TGTGCCAGCAGCCCCGGGACCTCCTATAATTCACCCCTCCACTTT. The rearrangement uses TRBV7-9 and TRBJ1-6; the D gene is possibly TRBD1 (5 bases). With 5 bases removed from V and 0 bases from J, the gap between germline ends came to 8 bases. Germline V gene data show CDR1 as SEHNR and CDR2 as FQNEAQ (reference sequence). The CDR3 totals 15 residues.

This clone was seen a few times. The chain carries TRBV25-1 and TRBJ1-2, with D uncertain. CDR1 MGHDK and CDR2 SYGVNS come from the germline V gene. V was clipped by 0 bases and J by 7 bases, with 12 bases between them. The length of the CDR3 is 14 residues. DNA of the CDR3: TGTGCCAGCAGTGAATACGCGGGGAGAGGTGGCTACACCTTC. It yields the protein CASSEYAGRGGYTF.

The V call is TRBV29-1, the J call TRBJ2-7, with D maybe TRBD1 (6 bases). The length of the CDR3 is 12 residues. V shed 4 bases and J shed 4 bases, with 11 bases lying between them. Germline-derived CDR1 and CDR2 are SQVTM and ANQGSEA. The CDR3 sequence: CSVGQVKYEQYF. Written as DNA, the CDR3 is TGCAGCGTTGGACAGGTCAAGTACGAGCAGTACTTC.